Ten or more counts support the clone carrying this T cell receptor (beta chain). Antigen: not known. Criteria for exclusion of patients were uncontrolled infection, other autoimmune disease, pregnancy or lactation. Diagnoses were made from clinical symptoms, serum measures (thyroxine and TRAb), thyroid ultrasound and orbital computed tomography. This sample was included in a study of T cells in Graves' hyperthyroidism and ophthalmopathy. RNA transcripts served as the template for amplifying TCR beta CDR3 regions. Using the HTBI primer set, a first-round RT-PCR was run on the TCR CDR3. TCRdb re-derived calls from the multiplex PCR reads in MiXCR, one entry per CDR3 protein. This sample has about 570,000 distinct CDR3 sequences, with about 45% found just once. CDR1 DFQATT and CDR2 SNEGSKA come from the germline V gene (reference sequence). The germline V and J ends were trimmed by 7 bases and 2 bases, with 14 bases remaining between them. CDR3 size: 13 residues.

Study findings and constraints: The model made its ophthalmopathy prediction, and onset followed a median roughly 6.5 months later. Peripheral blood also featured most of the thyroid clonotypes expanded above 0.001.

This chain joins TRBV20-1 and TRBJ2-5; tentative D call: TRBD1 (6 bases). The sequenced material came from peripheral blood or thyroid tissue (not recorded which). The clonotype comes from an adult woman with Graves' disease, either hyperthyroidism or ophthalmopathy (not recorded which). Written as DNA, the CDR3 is TGCAGTGGACCGGGACACCAACAAGAGACCCAGTACTTC. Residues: CSGPGHQQETQYF.